One TCR beta chain is described in this entry. TCRdb passed the RACE reads through MiXCR, listing each CDR3 protein once. The repertoire includes approximately 80,000 distinct CDR3 sequences, about 10% of them detected once, and 4% to 5% sits in the top ten. V was cut by 3 bases and J by 9 bases, with 14 bases left in between. The CDR3 covers 13 residues. Germline V gene sequence: CDR1 KGHSH, CDR2 LQKENI. Noted time point: patch test 1, 2 weeks after DPC sensitization. The treatment here: therapeutic diphenylcyclopropenone sensitization with weekly scalp DPC. This specimen comes from a study of human T cells and chemical hapten exposure.

Sample: whole blood, taken in connection with sensitization to the hapten diphenylcyclopropenone (DPC). The receptor was isolated from a woman between 50 and 59 years old with alopecia areata. Some clones in this sample may be carry-over from other donors' samples. The rearrangement joins TRBV18 to TRBJ1-1; tentative D call: TRBD1 (6 bases). The CDR3 loop is CASSPPGAGKAFF. CDR3 coding DNA: TGTGCCAGCTCACCCCCGGGGGCAGGGAAAGCTTTCTTT.